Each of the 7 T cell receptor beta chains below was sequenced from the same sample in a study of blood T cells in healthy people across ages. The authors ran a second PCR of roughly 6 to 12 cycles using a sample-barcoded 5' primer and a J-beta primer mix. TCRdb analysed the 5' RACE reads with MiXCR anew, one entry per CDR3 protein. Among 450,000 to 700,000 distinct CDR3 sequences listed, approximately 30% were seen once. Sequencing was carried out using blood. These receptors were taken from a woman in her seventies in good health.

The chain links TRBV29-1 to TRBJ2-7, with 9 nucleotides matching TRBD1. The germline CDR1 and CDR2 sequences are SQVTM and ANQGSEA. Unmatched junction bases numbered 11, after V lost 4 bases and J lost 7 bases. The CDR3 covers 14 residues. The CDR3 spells CSVAGTGISREQYF. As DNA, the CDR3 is TGCAGCGTTGCCGGGACAGGGATCTCCCGTGAGCAGTACTTC.

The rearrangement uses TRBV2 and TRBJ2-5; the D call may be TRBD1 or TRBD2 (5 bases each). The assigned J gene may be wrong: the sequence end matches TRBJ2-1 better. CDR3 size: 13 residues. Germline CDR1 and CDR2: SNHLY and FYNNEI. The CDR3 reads CASNYSRDHEQFF. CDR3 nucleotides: TGTGCCAGCAACTACTCTCGGGACCATGAGCAGTTCTTC.

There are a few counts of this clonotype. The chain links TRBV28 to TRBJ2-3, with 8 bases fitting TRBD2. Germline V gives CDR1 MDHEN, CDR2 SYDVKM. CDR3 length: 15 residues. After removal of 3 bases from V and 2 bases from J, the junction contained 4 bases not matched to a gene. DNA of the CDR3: TGTGCCAGCAGTTTGTTAGCGGGGTACACAGATACGCAGTATTTT. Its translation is CASSLLAGYTDTQYF.

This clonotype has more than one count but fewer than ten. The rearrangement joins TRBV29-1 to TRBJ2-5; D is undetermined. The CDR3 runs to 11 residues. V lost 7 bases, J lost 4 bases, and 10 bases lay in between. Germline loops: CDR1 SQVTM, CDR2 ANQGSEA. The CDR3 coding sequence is TGCAGCGCCGAATTGGGAGAGACCCAGTACTTC. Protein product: CSAELGETQYF.

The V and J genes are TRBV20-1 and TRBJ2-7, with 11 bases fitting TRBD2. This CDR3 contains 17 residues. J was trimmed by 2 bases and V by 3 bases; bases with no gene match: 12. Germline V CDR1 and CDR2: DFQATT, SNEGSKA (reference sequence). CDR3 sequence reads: CSASRLAGLGVTYEQYF. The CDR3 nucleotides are TGCAGTGCTAGCAGACTAGCGGGGCTGGGGGTGACCTACGAGCAGTACTTC.

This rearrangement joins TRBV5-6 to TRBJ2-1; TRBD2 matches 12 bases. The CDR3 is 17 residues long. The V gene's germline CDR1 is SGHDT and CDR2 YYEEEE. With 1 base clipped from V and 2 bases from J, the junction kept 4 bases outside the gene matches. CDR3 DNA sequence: TGTGCCAGCAGCTTGTTAAGGACTAGCGGGGCCTACAATGAGCAGTTCTTC. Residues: CASSLLRTSGAYNEQFF.

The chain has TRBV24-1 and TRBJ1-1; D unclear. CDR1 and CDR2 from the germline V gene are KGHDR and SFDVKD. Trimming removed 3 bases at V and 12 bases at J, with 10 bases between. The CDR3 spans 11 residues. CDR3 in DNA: TGTGCCACCAGTGATCTTACCGAAACTTTCTTT. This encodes CATSDLTETFF.